A selection of T cell receptor beta chains follows, all from one sample in a study of blood T cell repertoires in COVID-19. Assay used: immunoSEQ multiplex PCR; TCRdb lists only in-frame clones, some missing. This sample carries 150,000 to 200,000 clones, 85% to 90% of them seen once, and the ten largest clones take around 12%. Sample: peripheral blood. The receptors come from a woman in her seventies with COVID-19, enrolled during active disease. The CDR3 runs from the conserved cysteine through the conserved F or W. A D gene is named only where the DNA matches it firmly. Part of the rows lack a size; the others show once, few, many or a class for expanded clones.

clone_size,d_call,j_call,v_call,cdr3_nt,cdr3_aa
.,.,TRBJ2-3,TRBV3-1/TRBV3-2,TGTGCCAGCAGACTCGCGAACGGAGCGCAGTATTTT,CASRLANGAQYF
.,.,TRBJ2-5,TRBV5-1,TGCGCCAGCAGCTTGTCCGGGACGGGGGAAGAGACCCAGTACTTC,CASSLSGTGEETQYF
.,.,TRBJ1-1,TRBV28,TGTGCCAGCAGTTTATTTCGGTCGTTAGCTTTCTTT,CASSLFRSLAFF
.,TRBD2,TRBJ2-5,TRBV11-2,TGTGCCAGCAGCTTAGGGGGGACTAGCGAGACCCAGTACTTC,CASSLGGTSETQYF
.,.,TRBJ2-7,TRBV6-1,TGTGCCAGCAGTGAATTTGGGACCGGAGCGGGTTCCTACGAGCAGTACTTC,CASSEFGTGAGSYEQYF
.,TRBD1,TRBJ1-1,TRBV3-1/TRBV3-2,TGTGCCAGCAGCCTAAGTTGGGACAGGGGGGGCACTGAAGCTTTCTTT,CASSLSWDRGGTEAFF
once,.,TRBJ1-5,TRBV6-5,TGTGCCAGCAGCCCGGTGGGCAATCAGCCCCAGCATTTT,CASSPVGNQPQHF
once,.,TRBJ2-2,TRBV24-1,TGTGCCACCAGTGATTTTCTCGGGAGCTTCGACACCGGGGAGCTGTTTTTT,CATSDFLGSFDTGELFF
.,TRBD1,TRBJ1-1,TRBV27,TGTGCCAGCAGTTTTTACGACAGGGCGAACACTGAAGCTTTCTTT,CASSFYDRANTEAFF
.,.,TRBJ2-7,TRBV7-9,TGTGCCAGCAGCCGCGCCTCGGACGGAGGATTCAACGAGCAGTACTTC,CASSRASDGGFNEQYF
once,.,TRBJ2-7,TRBV24-1,TGTGCCACCAGTGATTCCAGTAACTACGAGCAGTACTTC,CATSDSSNYEQYF
.,.,TRBJ1-5,TRBV6-5,TGTGCCAGCAGTTACTCACAGGGAAGCAATCAGCCCCAGCATTTT,CASSYSQGSNQPQHF
.,TRBD1,TRBJ1-5,TRBV28,TGTGCCAGCAGCCACGACAGGGGTAGCAATCAGCCCCAGCATTTT,CASSHDRGSNQPQHF
once,TRBD2,TRBJ2-7,TRBV10-3,TGTGCCATCAGAACCGGGACTAGCGGCTACGAGCAGTACTTC,CAIRTGTSGYEQYF
.,TRBD1,TRBJ2-3,TRBV19,TGTGCCAGTAGTATAGGACAGGGCTCAGATACGCAGTATTTT,CASSIGQGSDTQYF
.,.,TRBJ1-2,TRBV6-5,TGTGCCAGCAGACTTGACATATACTATGGCTACACCTTC,CASRLDIYYGYTF
.,.,TRBJ1-1,TRBV19,TGTGCCAGTAGTATATCACAGGGTGGTAACACTGAAGCTTTCTTT,CASSISQGGNTEAFF
once,TRBD2,TRBJ2-7,TRBV9,TGTGCCAGCAGCGGGGCTAGCGGATCCCTAGAGGCCTACGAGCAGTACTTC,CASSGASGSLEAYEQYF
.,TRBD1,TRBJ2-7,TRBV15,TGTGCCACCAGCAGTATATGGACAGGAGACTCCTACGAGCAGTACTTC,CATSSIWTGDSYEQYF
.,TRBD2,TRBJ2-1,TRBV24-1,TGTGCCACCAGTGACCGTAGGGGGACTAGCGCATACAATGAGCAGTTCTTC,CATSDRRGTSAYNEQFF
few,.,TRBJ1-1,TRBV5-1,TGCGCCAGCAGCTTAGTAAGCAGGGTGAGTGTCACTGAAGCTTTCTTT,CASSLVSRVSVTEAFF
once,TRBD1,TRBJ1-5,TRBV5-6,TGTGCCAGCAGCTATAGGGGGCTAAATCAGCCCCAGCATTTT,CASSYRGLNQPQHF
.,.,TRBJ2-6,TRBV7-3,TGTGCCAGCAGCTCACAGGGTAACGTCCTGACTTTC,CASSSQGNVLTF
.,TRBD2,TRBJ2-1,TRBV5-1,TGCGCCAGCAGCTTTCCCGTGACTAGCGGGAGGGGCTCCTACAATGAGCAGTTCTTC,CASSFPVTSGRGSYNEQFF
.,.,TRBJ2-2,TRBV10-3,TGTGCCATCAGGGGGGGGACAACGAACACCGGGGAGCTGTTTTTT,CAIRGGTTNTGELFF
.,TRBD1,TRBJ1-5,TRBV19,TGTGCCAGTAGTATAGACCCGACAGGGCAGCCCCAGCATTTT,CASSIDPTGQPQHF
.,.,TRBJ2-5,TRBV3-1/TRBV3-2,TGTGCCAGCAGCCCCCCCACGGGTCAAGAGACCCAGTACTTC,CASSPPTGQETQYF
few,TRBD1,TRBJ1-5,TRBV19,TGTGCCAGTAGTTCGGGACAGGGACCTTATAGCAATCAGCCCCAGCATTTT,CASSSGQGPYSNQPQHF
.,TRBD2,TRBJ2-1,TRBV27,TGTGCCAGCAGTCCGAGGACTAGCGGGAGTCTTGAGCAGTTCTTC,CASSPRTSGSLEQFF
.,.,TRBJ1-1,TRBV2,TGTGCCAGCAGTGACATGTTTCTTCGGGGAAGGACTGAAGCTTTCTTT,CASSDMFLRGRTEAFF
.,.,TRBJ2-1,TRBV25-1,TGTGCCAGCAGTGAAACAACGGGGGAGAATGAGCAGTTCTTC,CASSETTGENEQFF
.,.,TRBJ1-2,TRBV11-2,TGTGCCAGCAGCTTAAAAGGGGACTTCCCCGACTATGGCTACACCTTC,CASSLKGDFPDYGYTF
.,TRBD1,TRBJ1-1,TRBV30,TGTGCCTGGAGTCCCCAGACAGGGAGGCACACTGAAGCTTTCTTT,CAWSPQTGRHTEAFF
.,TRBD1,TRBJ1-2,TRBV25-1,TGTGCCAGCTGGACAGGGGGGAGGTATGGCTACACCTTC,CASWTGGRYGYTF
.,.,TRBJ1-4,TRBV28,TGTGCCAGCAGTTTATTACAAGGGGACAACGAAAAACTGTTTTTT,CASSLLQGDNEKLFF
.,TRBD1,TRBJ2-1,TRBV4-1,TGCGCCAGCAGCCAGGCCGGACAGGGGTCGAATGAGCAGTTCTTC,CASSQAGQGSNEQFF
.,.,TRBJ2-7,TRBV28,TGTGCCAGCAAGGGGGGGGGAGGTCGTCCGACCGAGCAGTACTTC,CASKGGGGRPTEQYF